Following are 27 T cell receptor beta chains from one sample sequenced in a study of PD-1 blockade in mismatch repair-deficient tumors. The protocol was immunoSEQ multiplex PCR, while the TCRdb copy is restricted to in-frame clones and leaves out a portion. Here the sample spans 7,000 to 9,500 clones, about 90% being singletons. These receptors are not linked to any known antigen. Time point denoted: roughly eleven-day in vitro stimulation with candidate mutation-associated neoantigen peptide 1. This specimen was cells cultured in vitro, taken from a patient treated with pembrolizumab. Receptor source: an adult with mismatch repair-deficient cancer.

This chain links TRBV28 with TRBJ1-1, with D unresolved. Trimming pared 7 bases from V and 1 base from J, leaving 10 bases between. The CDR3 consists of 13 residues. CDR1 MDHEN and CDR2 SYDVKM come from the germline V gene. CDR3 coding DNA: TGTGCCAGCACCAATACTCCGAACACTGAAGCTTTCTTT. As protein: CASTNTPNTEAFF.

The V gene is TRBV11-2, the J gene TRBJ2-7, with TRBD1 matching 9 bases. Germline-derived CDR1 and CDR2 are SGHAT and FQNNGV. This CDR3 has 15 residues. The ends lost 1 base at V and 3 bases at J; junction bases unmatched: 4. CDR3: CASSLAPTGGYEQYF. The CDR3 nucleotides read TGTGCCAGCAGCTTAGCTCCGACAGGGGGCTACGAGCAGTACTTC. Complete variable domain (other parts from reference TRBV11-2 and TRBJ2-7): EAGVAQSPRYKIIEKRQSVAFWCNPISGHATLYWYQQILGQGPKLLIQFQNNGVVDDSQLPKDRFSAERLKGVDSTLKIQPAKLEDSAVYLCASSLAPTGGYEQYFGPGTRLTVT.

The chain couples TRBV6-1 to TRBJ2-4; D gene unclear. There are 16 residues in the CDR3. The germline V gene encodes CDR1 MNHNS and CDR2 SASEGT. The V and J ends lost 2 bases and 0 bases respectively, with 11 bases between them. The CDR3 sequence: CASSETRSLAKNIQYF. CDR3 in DNA: TGTGCCAGCAGTGAAACCCGTTCTCTAGCCAAAAACATTCAGTACTTC.

The DNA for the CDR3 is TGTGCCACCGACAGGGTTGGCGGGGAGCTGTTTTTT. This sequence encodes CATDRVGGELFF. The chain is built from TRBV6-1 and TRBJ2-2, with 7 bases identical to TRBD1. After removal of 10 bases from V and 7 bases from J, the junction contained 6 bases not matched to a gene. Per the germline V gene, CDR1 is MNHNS and CDR2 is SASEGT. The CDR3 spans 12 residues.

The chain links TRBV11-2 to TRBJ2-7; the D is unclear. Trimming removed 4 bases from V and 4 bases from J, with 14 bases in between. CDR1 SGHAT and CDR2 FQNNGV come from the germline V gene. The CDR3 length is 14 residues. This CDR3 reads CASSSMPGSYEQYF. The CDR3 DNA reads TGTGCCAGCAGCTCAATGCCTGGAAGTTACGAGCAGTACTTC.

This sequence joins TRBV7-6 and TRBJ1-5; D is undetermined. V was clipped by 5 bases and J by 10 bases, with 15 bases between them. Germline V lookup: CDR1 SGHVS, CDR2 FNYEAQ. The length of the CDR3 is 13 residues. Written as DNA, the CDR3 is TGTGCCAGCAGCGGGCAACCGGGTTCTCCCCAGCATTTT. Translated, it gives CASSGQPGSPQHF. Complete variable domain (other parts from reference TRBV7-6 and TRBJ1-5): GAGVSQSPRYKVTKRGQDVALRCDPISGHVSLYWYRQALGQGPEFLTYFNYEAQQDKSGLPNDRFSAERPEGSISTLTIQRTEQRDSAMYRCASSGQPGSPQHFGDGTRLSIL.

J is TRBJ1-4 and V is TRBV11-2, with a tentative D call TRBD1 (5 bases). V lost 3 bases to trimming and J lost 8 bases, with 16 bases between them. CDR1 and CDR2 (germline): SGHAT, FQNNGV. This CDR3 has 15 residues. CDR3 residues: CASSFNPGPEEKLFF. The DNA for the CDR3 is TGTGCCAGCAGCTTCAACCCAGGGCCCGAAGAAAAACTGTTTTTT.

The rearrangement links TRBV7-3 to TRBJ2-2; 9 bases are shared with TRBD2. This CDR3 is built from 14 residues. Trimming cost V 5 bases and J 3 bases; bases outside gene matches: 1. CDR1 is SGHTA, CDR2 FQGTGA, per germline. The CDR3 nucleotides are TGTGCCAGCAGCCGGACTAGCGACACCGGGGAGCTGTTTTTT. It yields the protein CASSRTSDTGELFF.

This sequence joins TRBV19 and TRBJ2-5, with 9 bases identical to TRBD2. CDR1 is LNHDA, CDR2 SQIVND, per germline (reference sequence). With 4 bases clipped from V and 4 bases from J, the junction kept 4 bases outside the gene matches. The CDR3 consists of 14 residues. CDR3: CASSTVAGVETQYF. CDR3 in DNA: TGTGCCAGTAGTACAGTAGCGGGAGTAGAGACCCAGTACTTC.

The chain uses TRBV5-4 and TRBJ2-5; D unclear. V was cut by 0 bases and J by 2 bases, with 8 bases left in between. The CDR3 totals 14 residues. Germline CDR1 SGHNT, CDR2 YYREEE (reference sequence). In DNA, the CDR3 is TGTGCCAGCAGCTTGGTAGGCAGTCAAGAGACCCAGTACTTC. Amino acid sequence: CASSLVGSQETQYF.

This sequence joins TRBV5-1 and TRBJ1-1; no clear D gene. The V end was cut by 2 bases, the J end by 2 bases, with 13 bases between. The CDR3 covers 15 residues. Germline CDR1 and CDR2: SGHRS and YFSETQ. In DNA form, the CDR3 reads TGCGCCAGCAGCTTCGTTTCCCAATCTAACACTGAAGCTTTCTTT. As protein: CASSFVSQSNTEAFF.

The V and J genes are TRBV7-2 and TRBJ2-1; 7 nucleotides line up with TRBD1. CDR1 is SGHTA and CDR2 is FQGNSA in the germline V gene. CDR3 length: 16 amino acids. J was trimmed by 0 bases and V by 5 bases; bases with no gene match: 7. The CDR3: CASSPEGTVSYNEQFF. As DNA, the CDR3 is TGTGCCAGCAGCCCCGAAGGGACAGTCTCCTACAATGAGCAGTTCTTC.

This chain connects TRBV6-5 to TRBJ2-7, with TRBD2 as a possible D gene (6 bases). Between the trimmed V and J ends, which lost 6 bases and 2 bases, there was a span of 11 bases. This CDR3 region has 13 residues. The germline V gene encodes CDR1 MNHEY and CDR2 SVGAGI. The CDR3 region has the DNA TGTGCCAGCAGCCTCCGGGGGACCTACGAGCAGTACTTC. Protein product: CASSLRGTYEQYF.

This clone was seen once. This chain connects TRBV28 to TRBJ2-3, with unresolved D. This CDR3 is built from 15 residues. In germline, CDR1 is MDHEN, CDR2 SYDVKM. Trimming took 3 bases from V and 1 from J, leaving 11 bases between them. CDR3 in DNA: TGTGCCAGCAGTTTGACACCGGCCCGCACAGATACGCAGTATTTT. The encoded protein is CASSLTPARTDTQYF.

Here the CDR3 reads CASSSGTGGFGETQYF. CDR3 nucleotide sequence: TGTGCCAGCAGTTCTGGGACAGGGGGCTTCGGTGAGACCCAGTACTTC. The chain has TRBV28 and TRBJ2-5; TRBD1 agrees at 12 bases. Germline CDR1 and CDR2: MDHEN and SYDVKM. Unmatched junction bases numbered 8, after V lost 4 bases and J lost 5 bases. This CDR3 has 16 amino acids.

On this clone: One junction end disagrees with the germline gene, perhaps due to a read error. The CDR3 bases are TGCGCCAGCAGCCAGCCCCTCAGGGACTCACCCCTCCACTTT. This sequence encodes CASSQPLRDSPLHF. The chain links TRBV5-8 to TRBJ1-6; perhaps TRBD1 as D (5 bases). The CDR3 sequence is 14 residues long. Germline CDR1 is SGHTS and CDR2 is YDEGEE.

This chain links TRBV28 with TRBJ2-3, with 12 bases lining up with TRBD2. The CDR3 length is 16 residues. Per germline, CDR1 MDHEN and CDR2 SYDVKM. Unmatched junction bases numbered 12, after V lost 8 bases and J lost 6 bases. CDR3 region: CASGPRTSGAEDTQYF. The CDR3 coding sequence is TGTGCCAGCGGCCCTAGGACTAGCGGGGCCGAGGATACGCAGTATTTT.

The chain links TRBV2 to TRBJ1-2; 8 nucleotides match TRBD1. The J segment lost 6 bases and the V segment lost 5 bases, leaving 8 bases of the junction unmatched. The CDR3 runs 14 residues. CDR1 SNHLY and CDR2 FYNNEI come from the germline V gene. As DNA, the CDR3 is TGTGCCAGCAGTTTGGTCAGGGGGCAAGATGGCTACACCTTC. Translated, it gives CASSLVRGQDGYTF.

The chain combines TRBV7-9 with TRBJ1-2; 7 bases fit TRBD1. Germline-derived CDR1 and CDR2 are SEHNR and FQNEAQ (reference sequence). This CDR3 is built from 17 residues. V was clipped by 7 bases and J by 0 bases; unmatched bases: 14. CDR3 nucleotide sequence: TGTGCCAGCAACGACAGGGAAGTTCCGAAAGCTAACTATGGCTACACCTTC. Its translation: CASNDREVPKANYGYTF. The full variable domain, rest sourced from reference TRBV7-9 and TRBJ1-2, is DTGVSQNPRHKITKRGQNVTFRCDPISEHNRLYWYRQTLGQGPEFLTYFQNEAQLEKSRLLSDRFSAERPKGSFSTLEIQRTEQGDSAMYLCASNDREVPKANYGYTFGSGTRLTVV.

V gene TRBV6-5 combines with J gene TRBJ1-1, with 10 bases fitting TRBD1. In germline, CDR1 is MNHEY, CDR2 SVGAGI. The V segment lost 3 bases and the J segment 1 base; nucleotides outside the gene matches: 2. The length of the CDR3 is 15 residues. CDR3 nucleotides: TGTGCCAGCAGTTATCGGGACAGGGGGAACACTGAAGCTTTCTTT. Amino acids: CASSYRDRGNTEAFF.

The J gene is TRBJ2-7, the V gene TRBV6-1; D gene unclear. V lost 8 bases and J lost 2, with 7 bases in between. CDR1 and CDR2 from the germline V gene are MNHNS and SASEGT. The CDR3 length is 11 residues. DNA for the CDR3: TGTGCCAGCGGGTCGACCTACGAGCAGTACTTC. It codes for CASGSTYEQYF.

The genes are TRBV5-6 and TRBJ1-5, with D uncertain. Looked up from germline, CDR1 is SGHDT and CDR2 is YYEEEE. Trimming removed 1 base from V and 2 bases from J, with 13 bases in between. CDR3 length: 16 residues. The CDR3 DNA is TGTGCCAGCAGCTTGTACGGACGGGGTCGCAATCAGCCCCAGCATTTT. Translating it yields CASSLYGRGRNQPQHF. Based on the CDR3 plus reference TRBV5-6 and TRBJ1-5, the full variable domain is DAGVTQSPTHLIKTRGQQVTLRCSPKSGHDTVSWYQQALGQGPQFIFQYYEEEERQRGNFPDRFSGHQFPNYSSELNVNALLLGDSALYLCASSLYGRGRNQPQHFGDGTRLSIL.

In the case of this clone: The limits of the CDR3 on the DNA are not certain, so only TCRdb's listed CDR3 is given. The chain combines TRBV21-1 with TRBJ2-7; TRBD2, the table's D call, was not compared with the DNA. TRBV21-1 is assigned pseudogene status. The CDR3 spans 15 residues, counting both ends. The CDR3 spells CASSKWASGADEQYF.

V and J are TRBV11-3 and TRBJ1-1; no clear D. The CDR3 is 14 amino acids. CDR1 SGHNT and CDR2 YENEEA come from the germline V gene. V was shortened by 3 bases and J by 0 bases, with 8 bases between the two germline ends. CDR3 protein: CASSFSGMNTEAFF. The CDR3 DNA sequence: TGTGCCAGCAGCTTCTCCGGGATGAACACTGAAGCTTTCTTT.

The genes are TRBV30 and TRBJ2-4; 7 bases line up with TRBD2. Germline V gene lookup returns CDR1 GTSNPN and CDR2 SVGIG (reference sequence). V was pared by 1 base and J by 6 bases, with 6 bases of the junction left unmatched. CDR3 length: 14 residues. The CDR3 DNA reads TGTGCCTGGAGTGCCGGGACTATTGGAAACATTCAGTACTTC. Translating gives CAWSAGTIGNIQYF.

The V and J genes are TRBV7-9 and TRBJ1-2, with unresolved D. Germline CDR1 is SEHNR and CDR2 is FQNEAQ (reference sequence). Trimming took off 1 base at V and 5 bases at J, with 5 bases between the two ends. The CDR3 has 12 amino acids. CDR3 coding DNA: TGTGCCAGCAGCTTAGGATCTTATGGCTACACCTTC. It codes for CASSLGSYGYTF.

The V gene is TRBV5-4, the J gene TRBJ2-1; 11 nucleotides line up with TRBD2. V was pared by 1 base and J by 8 bases, with 8 bases of the junction left unmatched. The CDR3 has 16 residues. Germline V lookup: CDR1 SGHNT, CDR2 YYREEE (reference sequence). DNA of the CDR3: TGTGCCAGCAGCTTGAGGGTTGATAGCGGGAGGGATGAGCAGTTCTTC. The encoded protein is CASSLRVDSGRDEQFF.